Listed below are T cell receptor beta chains from one sample, sequenced in a study of tumor-infiltrating lymphocytes in primary liver carcinoma. TCRdb ran MiXCR on the multiplex PCR reads and lists one entry per CDR3 protein. The sample holds fewer than 200,000 distinct CDR3 sequences; around 81% are singletons and the top ten take 15% to 20%. Material: tumor tissue from primary liver carcinoma. The receptor source for this set is a man in his forties with primary liver carcinoma and hepatitis B virus infection. Each CDR3 is given with its conserved first and last residue. The order of the fields is J gene, clone size, CDR3 length, V gene, D gene, CDR3 protein, CDR3 DNA. The D gene is left open where the match is weak. Some rows mark clone size as missing; the rest say once, few, many or name a class of expanded clone.

J: TRBJ2-3; size: once; length: 14; V: TRBV5-1; D: .; CDR3: CASNFSHNTDTQYF; DNA: TGCGCCAGCAACTTCAGCCATAATACAGATACGCAGTATTTT
J: TRBJ2-1; size: .; length: 16; V: TRBV14; D: .; CDR3: CASSVVSGWVNNEQLF; DNA: TGTGCCAGCAGTGTCGTATCGGGATGGGTAAACAATGAGCAGCTCTTC
J: TRBJ2-5; size: few; length: 16; V: TRBV11-3; D: TRBD2; CDR3: CASSIGTSGSGGAQYF; DNA: TGTGCCAGCAGTATAGGGACTAGCGGGAGCGGGGGGGCCCAGTACTTC
J: TRBJ1-5; size: .; length: 13; V: TRBV6-1; D: .; CDR3: CASIAQSDQPQRF; DNA: TGTGCCAGCATTGCACAGAGTGATCAGCCCCAGCGTTTT
J: TRBJ2-1; size: many; length: 14; V: TRBV6-2/TRBV6-3; D: TRBD2; CDR3: CASSGTSGTNEQFF; DNA: TGTGCCAGCAGCGGGACTAGCGGAACCAATGAGCAGTTCTTC
J: TRBJ1-1; size: .; length: 14; V: TRBV11-2; D: .; CDR3: CASDALWPNTEAFF; DNA: TGTGCCAGCGACGCCCTCTGGCCGAACACTGAAGCTTTCTTT
J: TRBJ1-1; size: .; length: 13; V: TRBV6-2/TRBV6-3; D: .; CDR3: CAGSRQDYTEAFF; DNA: TGTGCCGGCAGTCGACAGGATTACACTGAAGCTTTCTTT
J: TRBJ2-7; size: .; length: 16; V: TRBV6-6; D: .; CDR3: CASLMDDGTSSYEQYF; DNA: TGTGCCAGTCTTATGGATGACGGAACAAGCTCCTACGAGCAGTACTTC
J: TRBJ2-1; size: .; length: 15; V: TRBV6-1; D: .; CDR3: CASRETWGAYNEQFF; DNA: TGTGCCAGCAGAGAAACATGGGGGGCCTACAATGAGCAGTTCTTC
J: TRBJ2-1; size: .; length: 16; V: TRBV11-1; D: TRBD2; CDR3: CLSSLAKRGGYNEQFF; DNA: TGTCTCAGCAGCTTAGCGAAGCGGGGGGGATACAATGAGCAGTTCTTC
J: TRBJ2-4; size: .; length: 17; V: TRBV11-1; D: TRBD2; CDR3: CASNLPVTSGTKSIQYF; DNA: TGTGCCAGCAACCTTCCCGTGACTAGCGGGACCAAAAGCATTCAGTACTTC
J: TRBJ1-5; size: .; length: 15; V: TRBV12-3/TRBV12-4; D: .; CDR3: CASMRSIAINQPQHF; DNA: TGTGCCAGCATGCGGAGCATCGCAATAAATCAGCCCCAGCATTTT
J: TRBJ2-2; size: .; length: 17; V: TRBV4-1; D: TRBD2; CDR3: CASNQDTKRGAIGELFF; DNA: TGCGCCAGCAACCAAGACACTAAGCGGGGGGCGATCGGGGAGCTGTTTTTT
J: TRBJ2-5; size: .; length: 14; V: TRBV4-1; D: .; CDR3: CPSSKQETLETQYF; DNA: TGCCCCAGCAGCAAACAGGAGACTCTAGAGACCCAGTACTTC
J: TRBJ2-3; size: .; length: 14; V: TRBV29-1; D: TRBD2; CDR3: CSVVASGRPDNQYF; DNA: TGCAGCGTGGTGGCCAGCGGGAGGCCAGATAATCAGTATTTT
J: TRBJ2-7; size: .; length: 16; V: TRBV4-3; D: .; CDR3: CASIQERRSRFYEQYF; DNA: TGCGCCAGCATCCAAGAGAGACGGAGTCGGTTCTACGAGCAGTACTTC
J: TRBJ2-5; size: .; length: 13; V: TRBV29-1; D: .; CDR3: CSVVARGQETQYF; DNA: TGTAGCGTTGTAGCGCGAGGGCAAGAGACCCAGTACTTC
J: TRBJ2-3; size: .; length: 16; V: TRBV6-1; D: TRBD2; CDR3: CANTEIAGGRTDTQCF; DNA: TGTGCCAACACTGAAATAGCGGGAGGGAGGACAGATACGCAGTGTTTT
J: TRBJ2-7; size: .; length: 16; V: TRBV11-2; D: TRBD2; CDR3: CANSLAPSGGAYEQYF; DNA: TGTGCCAACAGCTTAGCCCCTAGCGGGGGGGCCTACGAGCAGTACTTC
J: TRBJ2-3; size: .; length: 13; V: TRBV29-1; D: TRBD2; CDR3: CSVDAGVYDTHYF; DNA: TGCAGCGTTGACGCGGGAGTGTACGATACGCACTATTTT
J: TRBJ2-5; size: .; length: 12; V: TRBV7-9; D: .; CDR3: CASGQEGETQYF; DNA: TGTGCCAGCGGCCAGGAAGGGGAGACCCAGTATTTC
J: TRBJ2-1; size: few; length: 13; V: TRBV20-1; D: TRBD2; CDR3: CSAFWRERNEQFF; DNA: TGCAGTGCCTTCTGGCGGGAGCGGAATGAGCAGTTCTTC
J: TRBJ1-4; size: few; length: 16; V: TRBV7-8; D: .; CDR3: CASSLGDIATNEKLVF; DNA: TGTGCCAGCAGCTTAGGGGATATTGCAACTAATGAAAAACTGGTTTTT
J: TRBJ1-3; size: .; length: 17; V: TRBV7-2; D: TRBD1; CDR3: CASSLLAGGVSGNTIYF; DNA: TGTGCCAGCAGCTTGTTGGCAGGGGGCGTTTCTGGAAACACCATATATTTT
J: TRBJ1-1; size: .; length: 17; V: TRBV21-1; D: .; CDR3: CASSKEGPGGLFAEAFF; DNA: TGTGCCAGCAGCAAAGAGGGGCCAGGGGGTCTATTCGCTGAAGCTTTCTTT
J: TRBJ1-5; size: once; length: 15; V: TRBV30; D: .; CDR3: CAGAIAGGRNQPQHF; DNA: TGTGCCGGGGCCATCGCGGGGGGCCGCAATCAGCCCCAGCATTTT
J: TRBJ2-3; size: medium-sized; length: 15; V: TRBV6-1; D: .; CDR3: CASSESGSSSGTQYF; DNA: TGTGCCAGCAGTGAAAGTGGGAGTAGTAGCGGTACGCAGTATTTT
J: TRBJ2-1; size: .; length: 14; V: TRBV7-9; D: .; CDR3: CASSLPRLGNEQFF; DNA: TGTGCCAGCAGCCTACCACGTTTAGGCAATGAACAGTTCTTC
J: TRBJ2-6; size: once; length: 16; V: TRBV30; D: .; CDR3: CTWRRKGSSGANDLTF; DNA: TGTACGTGGAGACGGAAGGGTAGCTCTGGGGCCAACGACCTGACTTTC
J: TRBJ2-1; size: .; length: 10; V: TRBV29-1; D: .; CDR3: CSVLNRQQFF; DNA: TGCAGCGTTCTTAACCGCCAGCAGTTCTTC
J: TRBJ2-5; size: .; length: 15; V: TRBV11-2; D: .; CDR3: CASSLTPHYGKIQYF; DNA: TGTGCCAGCAGCTTAACCCCCCATTACGGGAAGATCCAGTACTTC
J: TRBJ2-6; size: .; length: 14; V: TRBV11-2; D: .; CDR3: CASSLEDCASVLIF; DNA: TGTGCCAGCAGTTTAGAGGATTGTGCCAGCGTCCTGATTTTC
J: TRBJ2-7; size: once; length: 12; V: TRBV10-2; D: .; CDR3: CASRYSAYEQYF; DNA: TGCGCCAGCAGATACTCGGCATACGAGCAGTACTTC
J: TRBJ2-5; size: .; length: 15; V: TRBV7-9; D: TRBD2; CDR3: CTSSLDKLAGETQHF; DNA: TGTACCAGCAGCTTAGATAAGCTAGCGGGAGAGACCCAGCACTTC
J: TRBJ2-3; size: .; length: 11; V: TRBV29-1; D: .; CDR3: CGFGGTDIQYF; DNA: TGCGGCTTTGGGGGCACAGATATACAGTATTTT
J: TRBJ2-7; size: .; length: 14; V: TRBV14; D: TRBD1; CDR3: CASSRGQGVIQQYF; DNA: TGTGCCAGCAGCAGGGGACAGGGAGTCATCCAGCAGTACTTC
J: TRBJ2-5; size: .; length: 14; V: TRBV7-9; D: .; CDR3: CASSISRGEETQYF; DNA: TGTGCCAGCAGCATATCCAGGGGAGAAGAGACCCAGTATTTC
J: TRBJ2-3; size: medium-sized; length: 16; V: TRBV5-1; D: .; CDR3: CASSLNGRGSTDTQYF; DNA: TGCGCCAGCAGCTTGAACGGCAGGGGAAGCACAGATACGCAGTATTTT
J: TRBJ2-7; size: .; length: 17; V: TRBV5-4; D: .; CDR3: CTSSLEAVSGGIYKQYF; DNA: TGTACCAGCAGCTTGGAGGCGGTCTCAGGGGGGATCTACAAGCAGTACTTC
J: TRBJ1-2; size: .; length: 15; V: TRBV12-3/TRBV12-4; D: TRBD1; CDR3: CTSRSGQGIGYGYTF; DNA: TGTACCAGCAGATCCGGACAGGGGATTGGCTATGGTTACACCTTC
J: TRBJ2-7; size: .; length: 14; V: TRBV11-3; D: TRBD2; CDR3: CATRRGVASYEQYF; DNA: TGTGCCACTCGACGGGGGGTGGCTTCCTACGAACAGTACTTC
J: TRBJ2-1; size: .; length: 16; V: TRBV29-1; D: TRBD2; CDR3: CSVEFLELAEYNEWFF; DNA: TGCAGCGTGGAATTTTTGGAGCTAGCGGAGTACAATGAGTGGTTCTTC
J: TRBJ2-1; size: .; length: 16; V: TRBV6-6; D: .; CDR3: CASRPYIDSSYNEQFF; DNA: TGTGCCAGCAGGCCCTACATAGACTCAAGCTACAATGAGCAATTCTTC
J: TRBJ1-4; size: .; length: 13; V: TRBV29-1; D: .; CDR3: CSVDGGMGETLFF; DNA: TGCAGTGTTGACGGAGGTATGGGTGAAACACTGTTTTTT
J: TRBJ2-3; size: few; length: 14; V: TRBV12-5; D: .; CDR3: CASVVTTSTDTQYF; DNA: TGTGCTAGTGTCGTCACAACTAGCACAGATACGCAGTATTTT
J: TRBJ2-5; size: .; length: 11; V: TRBV29-1; D: .; CDR3: CSVGPIEVQYF; DNA: TGCAGCGTGGGACCGATAGAGGTCCAGTACTTC
J: TRBJ2-2; size: many; length: 18; V: TRBV4-1; D: .; CDR3: CASSQPARGVGDTGELFF; DNA: TGCGCCAGCAGCCAACCCGCCCGAGGGGTCGGGGACACCGGGGAGCTGTTTTTT
J: TRBJ2-7; size: .; length: 13; V: TRBV11-1; D: .; CDR3: CASSPCSGYEQYF; DNA: TGTGCCAGCAGCCCGTGTTCGGGCTATGAGCAATACTTC
J: TRBJ1-1; size: .; length: 13; V: TRBV6-6; D: .; CDR3: CASSRHIKTEAFF; DNA: TGTGCCAGCAGTCGACACATCAAGACTGAAGCTTTCTTT
J: TRBJ2-7; size: .; length: 13; V: TRBV4-3; D: .; CDR3: CASTQHLPYEQYF; DNA: TGCGCCAGCACCCAACATCTGCCGTACGAGCAGTACTTC
J: TRBJ1-1; size: .; length: 13; V: TRBV29-1; D: .; CDR3: CSAHSQRNTEAVF; DNA: TGCAGCGCTCACAGCCAGAGGAACACTGAAGCTGTCTTT
J: TRBJ2-1; size: .; length: 15; V: TRBV11-2; D: .; CDR3: CASSFSRPLDNDQFF; DNA: TGTGCCAGCAGCTTTAGCAGGCCACTTGACAATGATCAGTTCTTC
J: TRBJ1-1; size: .; length: 15; V: TRBV6-1; D: .; CDR3: CISYVGARAVDVPFF; DNA: TGTATCAGCTATGTGGGGGCGCGTGCGGTTGATGTACCTTTCTTT
J: TRBJ2-7; size: .; length: 13; V: TRBV29-1; D: TRBD2; CDR3: CSTREAFQGQQYF; DNA: TGCAGCACCCGGGAGGCGTTTCAGGGCCAGCAGTACTTC